The rows below give T cell receptor beta chains drawn from one sample of a study of cytomegalovirus exposure and HLA in healthy donors. Only in-frame clones appear in the TCRdb table, and some are missing; sequencing was by immunoSEQ multiplex PCR. The sample holds around 150,000 clones; about 72% are singletons and the top ten take 1.4%. The sample consisted of PBMCs. The source of these receptors is a male donor in good health and CMV-seronegative. CDR3s include the opening cysteine and the closing phenylalanine or tryptophan. Fields, in order: D gene, clone size, J gene, V gene, CDR3 DNA, CDR3 protein. D genes are given only for firm matches. Clone size is stated in some rows and not others, as once, few, many or a class when expanded.

d_gene: TRBD1
abundance: -
j_gene: TRBJ2-3
v_gene: TRBV7-2
CDR3nt: TGTGCCAGCAGCTTTTTCGGACAGGGGACAGATACGCAGTATTTT
CDR3aa: CASSFFGQGTDTQYF

d_gene: TRBD1
abundance: once
j_gene: TRBJ2-6
v_gene: TRBV15
CDR3nt: TGTGCCACCAGCAGGGGACAGGGCTTAAGCGTCCTGACTTTC
CDR3aa: CATSRGQGLSVLTF

d_gene: -
abundance: -
j_gene: TRBJ2-7
v_gene: TRBV29-1
CDR3nt: TGCAGCGTTGGACCAGGGAGGTACGAGCAGTACTTC
CDR3aa: CSVGPGRYEQYF

d_gene: TRBD2
abundance: once
j_gene: TRBJ2-7
v_gene: TRBV18
CDR3nt: TGTGCCAGCTCACCACCGGGACCAGCGGGAGGGACCTACGAGCAGTACTTC
CDR3aa: CASSPPGPAGGTYEQYF

d_gene: TRBD2
abundance: -
j_gene: TRBJ2-7
v_gene: TRBV7-2
CDR3nt: TGTGCCAGCAGGGTTAGCGGGATTGCGCCCTACGAGCAGTACTTC
CDR3aa: CASRVSGIAPYEQYF

d_gene: -
abundance: -
j_gene: TRBJ1-5
v_gene: TRBV7-2
CDR3nt: TGTGCCAGCAGCTCACATAGCAATCAGCCCCAGCATTTT
CDR3aa: CASSSHSNQPQHF

d_gene: -
abundance: -
j_gene: TRBJ1-2
v_gene: TRBV28
CDR3nt: TGTGCCAGCAGTTTAGGGCAGGGGCGTTATGGCTACACCTTC
CDR3aa: CASSLGQGRYGYTF

d_gene: -
abundance: few
j_gene: TRBJ1-1
v_gene: TRBV30
CDR3nt: TGTGCCTGGCGCGGAGGGGAGGACACTGAAGCTTTCTTT
CDR3aa: CAWRGGEDTEAFF

d_gene: -
abundance: -
j_gene: TRBJ1-2
v_gene: TRBV4-1
CDR3nt: TGCGCCAGCAGCCAAGGAGGTGGCTACACCTTC
CDR3aa: CASSQGGGYTF

d_gene: TRBD1
abundance: -
j_gene: TRBJ1-5
v_gene: TRBV7-2
CDR3nt: TGTGCCAGCAGCCCTTCGGCAGGGGGCGATCAGCCCCAGCATTTT
CDR3aa: CASSPSAGGDQPQHF

d_gene: -
abundance: -
j_gene: TRBJ1-4
v_gene: TRBV7-9
CDR3nt: TGTTCCAGCAGCCCCGCGGTAGGGGCTAATGAAAAACTGTTTTTT
CDR3aa: CSSSPAVGANEKLFF

d_gene: -
abundance: -
j_gene: TRBJ1-1
v_gene: TRBV9
CDR3nt: TGTGCCAGCAGCGTTAACGGTGGTGAAGCTTTCTTT
CDR3aa: CASSVNGGEAFF

d_gene: -
abundance: -
j_gene: TRBJ2-2
v_gene: TRBV6-5
CDR3nt: TGTGCCAGCAGTTACGCTAGCGAAACGAACACCGGGGAGCTGTTTTTT
CDR3aa: CASSYASETNTGELFF

d_gene: -
abundance: -
j_gene: TRBJ2-7
v_gene: TRBV2
CDR3nt: TGTGCCAGCAGGGAGAGCTACGAGCAGTACTTC
CDR3aa: CASRESYEQYF

d_gene: TRBD1
abundance: once
j_gene: TRBJ1-2
v_gene: TRBV7-9
CDR3nt: TGTGCCAGCAGTCGGGCACAGGGGGCTTATGGCTACACCTTC
CDR3aa: CASSRAQGAYGYTF

d_gene: -
abundance: -
j_gene: TRBJ2-5
v_gene: TRBV2
CDR3nt: TGTGCCAGCAGGAGAGGGGGGGCGGAGACCCAGTACTTC
CDR3aa: CASRRGGAETQYF

d_gene: TRBD1
abundance: -
j_gene: TRBJ1-4
v_gene: TRBV5-8
CDR3nt: TGTGCCAGCAGCTTTGGGACAGGGAGTGAAAAACTGTTTTTT
CDR3aa: CASSFGTGSEKLFF

d_gene: TRBD1
abundance: -
j_gene: TRBJ2-1
v_gene: TRBV9
CDR3nt: TGTGCCAGCAGCGTAATTCAGGGGGATGAGCAGTTCTTC
CDR3aa: CASSVIQGDEQFF

d_gene: -
abundance: -
j_gene: TRBJ2-1
v_gene: TRBV15
CDR3nt: TGTGCCACCAGCAGAGATAGTCTGAGCGATATTAACAATGAGCAGTTCTTC
CDR3aa: CATSRDSLSDINNEQFF

d_gene: TRBD2
abundance: once
j_gene: TRBJ2-1
v_gene: TRBV9
CDR3nt: TGTGCCAGCAGCGTGACTAGCGGGGGGCCAAATGAGCAGTTCTTC
CDR3aa: CASSVTSGGPNEQFF

d_gene: -
abundance: few
j_gene: TRBJ1-3
v_gene: TRBV30
CDR3nt: TGTGCCTGGAGTCAGCGGAGAGGCTCTGGAAACACCATATATTTT
CDR3aa: CAWSQRRGSGNTIYF

d_gene: -
abundance: -
j_gene: TRBJ1-3
v_gene: TRBV6-1
CDR3nt: TGTGCCAGCAACCCCCGGGGGGGAGGAAACACCATATATTTT
CDR3aa: CASNPRGGGNTIYF

d_gene: TRBD2
abundance: -
j_gene: TRBJ2-1
v_gene: TRBV7-9
CDR3nt: TGTGCCAGCAGCTTAGGCGGGTCGGGAGGGCGAGGTGAGCAGTTCTTC
CDR3aa: CASSLGGSGGRGEQFF

d_gene: -
abundance: -
j_gene: TRBJ2-6
v_gene: TRBV5-6
CDR3nt: TGTGCCAGCAGCTTGGGTAGACGGCTCGGAGACAACGTCCTGACTTTC
CDR3aa: CASSLGRRLGDNVLTF

d_gene: TRBD1
abundance: -
j_gene: TRBJ1-1
v_gene: TRBV5-6
CDR3nt: TGTGCCAGCAGCTTGGTGACAGGGACGACTGAAGCTTTCTTT
CDR3aa: CASSLVTGTTEAFF

d_gene: -
abundance: -
j_gene: TRBJ2-1
v_gene: TRBV4-1
CDR3nt: TGCGCCAGCAGCCCACCCGGGACATCGGACCATGAGCAGTTCTTC
CDR3aa: CASSPPGTSDHEQFF

d_gene: -
abundance: -
j_gene: TRBJ2-7
v_gene: TRBV6-5
CDR3nt: TGTGCCAGCAGTTACTCGACTAGCTACGAGCAGTACTTC
CDR3aa: CASSYSTSYEQYF

d_gene: TRBD1
abundance: -
j_gene: TRBJ2-2
v_gene: TRBV27
CDR3nt: TGTGCCAGCAGATCCAGGGGGTGGGGCGGGGAGCTGTTTTTT
CDR3aa: CASRSRGWGGELFF

d_gene: -
abundance: -
j_gene: TRBJ1-2
v_gene: TRBV14
CDR3nt: TGTGCCAGCAGCCCGACATTAATCCAGGGCTACACCTTC
CDR3aa: CASSPTLIQGYTF

d_gene: TRBD2
abundance: -
j_gene: TRBJ2-5
v_gene: TRBV4-2
CDR3nt: TGTGCCAGCAGCCTCGGACTAGCGGGGACCAGACAAGAGACCCAGTACTTC
CDR3aa: CASSLGLAGTRQETQYF

d_gene: TRBD1
abundance: -
j_gene: TRBJ1-4
v_gene: TRBV4-2
CDR3nt: TGTGCCAGCAGCCCCGGACAGGGGGAAAAACTGTTTTTT
CDR3aa: CASSPGQGEKLFF

d_gene: -
abundance: few
j_gene: TRBJ2-1
v_gene: TRBV4-3
CDR3nt: TGCGCCAGCAGCCAAGATCCCAGCAATGAGCAGTTCTTC
CDR3aa: CASSQDPSNEQFF

d_gene: TRBD1
abundance: -
j_gene: TRBJ2-7
v_gene: TRBV28
CDR3nt: TGTGCCAGCAGTTTGACCCACAGGGGGCTGCGCGGGAGCCGGTCCTACGAGCAGTACTTC
CDR3aa: CASSLTHRGLRGSRSYEQYF

d_gene: TRBD2
abundance: once
j_gene: TRBJ2-5
v_gene: TRBV4-2
CDR3nt: TGTGCCAGCAGCCAAGAACCCTGGAGACTAGCGGTATTACAAGAGACCCAGTACTTC
CDR3aa: CASSQEPWRLAVLQETQYF

d_gene: -
abundance: -
j_gene: TRBJ1-4
v_gene: TRBV7-8
CDR3nt: TGTGCCAGCAGTCCCGGTCGACTACGGGAAAAACTGTTTTTT
CDR3aa: CASSPGRLREKLFF

d_gene: TRBD1
abundance: -
j_gene: TRBJ2-1
v_gene: TRBV7-3
CDR3nt: TGTGCCAGCAGCCCGCCCGGGACAGACAATGAGCAGTTCTTC
CDR3aa: CASSPPGTDNEQFF

d_gene: TRBD2
abundance: -
j_gene: TRBJ2-7
v_gene: TRBV28
CDR3nt: TGTGCCAGCAGCTTTTCCCTGACCGGGACTAGCGGGACCGAGCAGTACTTC
CDR3aa: CASSFSLTGTSGTEQYF

d_gene: TRBD2
abundance: once
j_gene: TRBJ2-5
v_gene: TRBV5-1
CDR3nt: TGCGCCAGCAGCTCCGGGGGGACCCTAGGGACCCAGTACTTC
CDR3aa: CASSSGGTLGTQYF

d_gene: TRBD2
abundance: few
j_gene: TRBJ2-1
v_gene: TRBV7-2
CDR3nt: TGTGCCAGCAGACACGGGACTAGCGGGGCGAAGTACAATGAGCAGTTCTTC
CDR3aa: CASRHGTSGAKYNEQFF

d_gene: TRBD1
abundance: -
j_gene: TRBJ1-2
v_gene: TRBV5-4
CDR3nt: TGTGCCAGCAGCTTGGTTTCCAGGGGGCCTGATGGCTACACCTTC
CDR3aa: CASSLVSRGPDGYTF

d_gene: TRBD2
abundance: -
j_gene: TRBJ2-7
v_gene: TRBV27
CDR3nt: TGTGCCAGCAACCCCGGGACTAGCCGTGCCTACGAGCAGTACTTC
CDR3aa: CASNPGTSRAYEQYF

d_gene: -
abundance: few
j_gene: TRBJ2-3
v_gene: TRBV29-1
CDR3nt: TGCAGCGGAACAGAACCCACAGATACGCAGTATTTT
CDR3aa: CSGTEPTDTQYF

d_gene: -
abundance: -
j_gene: TRBJ2-7
v_gene: TRBV6-1
CDR3nt: TGTGCCGGAAGGGTGGGGCAGCACTACGAGCAGTACTTC
CDR3aa: CAGRVGQHYEQYF

d_gene: TRBD1
abundance: few
j_gene: TRBJ1-5
v_gene: TRBV9
CDR3nt: TGTGCCAGCAGCGTAGATGGGACAGGGAATCAGCCCCAGCATTTT
CDR3aa: CASSVDGTGNQPQHF

d_gene: -
abundance: -
j_gene: TRBJ2-7
v_gene: TRBV7-3
CDR3nt: TGTGCCAGCAGCCGCCCTGGTAGCGAGCAGTACTTC
CDR3aa: CASSRPGSEQYF

d_gene: TRBD1
abundance: -
j_gene: TRBJ1-1
v_gene: TRBV19
CDR3nt: TGTGCCAGTAGTGAGCGACAGGGGAACACTGAAGCTTTCTTT
CDR3aa: CASSERQGNTEAFF

d_gene: -
abundance: few
j_gene: TRBJ2-7
v_gene: TRBV5-1
CDR3nt: TGCGCCAGCAGCTTGGGCAGGTCCCCCTACGAGCAGTACTTC
CDR3aa: CASSLGRSPYEQYF

d_gene: -
abundance: -
j_gene: TRBJ2-4
v_gene: TRBV29-1
CDR3nt: TGCAGCGTGACCGGGACCAAAAACATTCAGTACTTC
CDR3aa: CSVTGTKNIQYF

d_gene: -
abundance: -
j_gene: TRBJ1-2
v_gene: TRBV27
CDR3nt: TGTGCCAGCAGTTTTGGAGTGCAGATACCCTATGGCTACACCTTC
CDR3aa: CASSFGVQIPYGYTF

d_gene: -
abundance: once
j_gene: TRBJ2-1
v_gene: TRBV7-9
CDR3nt: TGTGCCAGCAACCCCGAAGGGAGGGGGGCTATTAATGAGCAGTTCTTC
CDR3aa: CASNPEGRGAINEQFF

d_gene: -
abundance: -
j_gene: TRBJ2-6
v_gene: TRBV7-2
CDR3nt: TGTGCCAGCAGCCTTAGGGGAACCCGTAACTCTGGGGCCAACGTCCTGACTTTC
CDR3aa: CASSLRGTRNSGANVLTF

d_gene: -
abundance: -
j_gene: TRBJ1-4
v_gene: TRBV4-1
CDR3nt: TGCGCCAGCAGCTCAGATGGCCAGGGGATGGGTGAAAAACTGTTTTTT
CDR3aa: CASSSDGQGMGEKLFF

d_gene: -
abundance: -
j_gene: TRBJ2-7
v_gene: TRBV6-5
CDR3nt: TGTGCCAGCAGTTACACCGCCGGTAGCGAGCAGTACTTC
CDR3aa: CASSYTAGSEQYF

d_gene: -
abundance: once
j_gene: TRBJ1-1
v_gene: TRBV25-1
CDR3nt: TGTGCCAGCAGTCTGGCAAAAGCAGGGATCACTGAAGCTTTCTTT
CDR3aa: CASSLAKAGITEAFF